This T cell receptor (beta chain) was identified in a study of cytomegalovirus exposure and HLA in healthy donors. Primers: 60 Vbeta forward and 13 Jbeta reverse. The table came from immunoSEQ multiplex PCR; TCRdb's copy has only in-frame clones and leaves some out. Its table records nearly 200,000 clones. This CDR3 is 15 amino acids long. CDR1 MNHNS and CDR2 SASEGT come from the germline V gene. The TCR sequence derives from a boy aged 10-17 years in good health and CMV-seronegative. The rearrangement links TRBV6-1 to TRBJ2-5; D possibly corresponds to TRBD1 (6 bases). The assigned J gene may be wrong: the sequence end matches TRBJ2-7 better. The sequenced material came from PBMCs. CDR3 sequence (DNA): TGTGCCAGCACCTGGCCCGCTCAGGGGAAGGACGAGCAGTACTTC. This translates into CASTWPAQGKDEQYF.